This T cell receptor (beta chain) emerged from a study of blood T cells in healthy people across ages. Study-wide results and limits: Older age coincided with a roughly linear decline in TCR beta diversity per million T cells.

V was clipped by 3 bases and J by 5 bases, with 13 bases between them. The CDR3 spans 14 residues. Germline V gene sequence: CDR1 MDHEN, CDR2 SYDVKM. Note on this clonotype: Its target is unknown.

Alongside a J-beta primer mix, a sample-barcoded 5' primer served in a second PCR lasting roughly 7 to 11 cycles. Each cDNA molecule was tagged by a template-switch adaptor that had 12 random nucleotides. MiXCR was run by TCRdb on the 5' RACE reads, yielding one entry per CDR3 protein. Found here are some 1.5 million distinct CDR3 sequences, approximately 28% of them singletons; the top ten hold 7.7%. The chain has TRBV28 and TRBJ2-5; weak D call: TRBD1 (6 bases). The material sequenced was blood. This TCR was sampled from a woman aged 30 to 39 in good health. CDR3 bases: TGTGCCAGCAGTTTTACAGGGATGGGGGAGACCCAGTACTTC. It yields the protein CASSFTGMGETQYF.